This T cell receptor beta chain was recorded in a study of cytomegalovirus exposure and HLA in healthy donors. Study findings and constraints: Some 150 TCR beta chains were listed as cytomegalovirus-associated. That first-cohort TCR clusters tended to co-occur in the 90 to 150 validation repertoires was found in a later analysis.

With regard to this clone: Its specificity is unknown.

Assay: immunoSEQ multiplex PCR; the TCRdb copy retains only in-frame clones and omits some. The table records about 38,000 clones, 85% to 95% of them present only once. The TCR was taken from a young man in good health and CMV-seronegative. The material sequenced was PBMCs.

CDR3 residues: CASSPLQGNQPQHF. Written as DNA, the CDR3 is TGTGCCAGCAGTCCATTACAGGGAAATCAGCCCCAGCATTTT. J is TRBJ1-5 and V is TRBV27; a weak D match, TRBD1 (6 bases). The germline V and J ends were trimmed by 5 bases and 4 bases, with 12 bases remaining between them. Germline-derived CDR1 and CDR2 are MNHEY and SMNVEV (reference sequence). The CDR3 length is 14 residues.